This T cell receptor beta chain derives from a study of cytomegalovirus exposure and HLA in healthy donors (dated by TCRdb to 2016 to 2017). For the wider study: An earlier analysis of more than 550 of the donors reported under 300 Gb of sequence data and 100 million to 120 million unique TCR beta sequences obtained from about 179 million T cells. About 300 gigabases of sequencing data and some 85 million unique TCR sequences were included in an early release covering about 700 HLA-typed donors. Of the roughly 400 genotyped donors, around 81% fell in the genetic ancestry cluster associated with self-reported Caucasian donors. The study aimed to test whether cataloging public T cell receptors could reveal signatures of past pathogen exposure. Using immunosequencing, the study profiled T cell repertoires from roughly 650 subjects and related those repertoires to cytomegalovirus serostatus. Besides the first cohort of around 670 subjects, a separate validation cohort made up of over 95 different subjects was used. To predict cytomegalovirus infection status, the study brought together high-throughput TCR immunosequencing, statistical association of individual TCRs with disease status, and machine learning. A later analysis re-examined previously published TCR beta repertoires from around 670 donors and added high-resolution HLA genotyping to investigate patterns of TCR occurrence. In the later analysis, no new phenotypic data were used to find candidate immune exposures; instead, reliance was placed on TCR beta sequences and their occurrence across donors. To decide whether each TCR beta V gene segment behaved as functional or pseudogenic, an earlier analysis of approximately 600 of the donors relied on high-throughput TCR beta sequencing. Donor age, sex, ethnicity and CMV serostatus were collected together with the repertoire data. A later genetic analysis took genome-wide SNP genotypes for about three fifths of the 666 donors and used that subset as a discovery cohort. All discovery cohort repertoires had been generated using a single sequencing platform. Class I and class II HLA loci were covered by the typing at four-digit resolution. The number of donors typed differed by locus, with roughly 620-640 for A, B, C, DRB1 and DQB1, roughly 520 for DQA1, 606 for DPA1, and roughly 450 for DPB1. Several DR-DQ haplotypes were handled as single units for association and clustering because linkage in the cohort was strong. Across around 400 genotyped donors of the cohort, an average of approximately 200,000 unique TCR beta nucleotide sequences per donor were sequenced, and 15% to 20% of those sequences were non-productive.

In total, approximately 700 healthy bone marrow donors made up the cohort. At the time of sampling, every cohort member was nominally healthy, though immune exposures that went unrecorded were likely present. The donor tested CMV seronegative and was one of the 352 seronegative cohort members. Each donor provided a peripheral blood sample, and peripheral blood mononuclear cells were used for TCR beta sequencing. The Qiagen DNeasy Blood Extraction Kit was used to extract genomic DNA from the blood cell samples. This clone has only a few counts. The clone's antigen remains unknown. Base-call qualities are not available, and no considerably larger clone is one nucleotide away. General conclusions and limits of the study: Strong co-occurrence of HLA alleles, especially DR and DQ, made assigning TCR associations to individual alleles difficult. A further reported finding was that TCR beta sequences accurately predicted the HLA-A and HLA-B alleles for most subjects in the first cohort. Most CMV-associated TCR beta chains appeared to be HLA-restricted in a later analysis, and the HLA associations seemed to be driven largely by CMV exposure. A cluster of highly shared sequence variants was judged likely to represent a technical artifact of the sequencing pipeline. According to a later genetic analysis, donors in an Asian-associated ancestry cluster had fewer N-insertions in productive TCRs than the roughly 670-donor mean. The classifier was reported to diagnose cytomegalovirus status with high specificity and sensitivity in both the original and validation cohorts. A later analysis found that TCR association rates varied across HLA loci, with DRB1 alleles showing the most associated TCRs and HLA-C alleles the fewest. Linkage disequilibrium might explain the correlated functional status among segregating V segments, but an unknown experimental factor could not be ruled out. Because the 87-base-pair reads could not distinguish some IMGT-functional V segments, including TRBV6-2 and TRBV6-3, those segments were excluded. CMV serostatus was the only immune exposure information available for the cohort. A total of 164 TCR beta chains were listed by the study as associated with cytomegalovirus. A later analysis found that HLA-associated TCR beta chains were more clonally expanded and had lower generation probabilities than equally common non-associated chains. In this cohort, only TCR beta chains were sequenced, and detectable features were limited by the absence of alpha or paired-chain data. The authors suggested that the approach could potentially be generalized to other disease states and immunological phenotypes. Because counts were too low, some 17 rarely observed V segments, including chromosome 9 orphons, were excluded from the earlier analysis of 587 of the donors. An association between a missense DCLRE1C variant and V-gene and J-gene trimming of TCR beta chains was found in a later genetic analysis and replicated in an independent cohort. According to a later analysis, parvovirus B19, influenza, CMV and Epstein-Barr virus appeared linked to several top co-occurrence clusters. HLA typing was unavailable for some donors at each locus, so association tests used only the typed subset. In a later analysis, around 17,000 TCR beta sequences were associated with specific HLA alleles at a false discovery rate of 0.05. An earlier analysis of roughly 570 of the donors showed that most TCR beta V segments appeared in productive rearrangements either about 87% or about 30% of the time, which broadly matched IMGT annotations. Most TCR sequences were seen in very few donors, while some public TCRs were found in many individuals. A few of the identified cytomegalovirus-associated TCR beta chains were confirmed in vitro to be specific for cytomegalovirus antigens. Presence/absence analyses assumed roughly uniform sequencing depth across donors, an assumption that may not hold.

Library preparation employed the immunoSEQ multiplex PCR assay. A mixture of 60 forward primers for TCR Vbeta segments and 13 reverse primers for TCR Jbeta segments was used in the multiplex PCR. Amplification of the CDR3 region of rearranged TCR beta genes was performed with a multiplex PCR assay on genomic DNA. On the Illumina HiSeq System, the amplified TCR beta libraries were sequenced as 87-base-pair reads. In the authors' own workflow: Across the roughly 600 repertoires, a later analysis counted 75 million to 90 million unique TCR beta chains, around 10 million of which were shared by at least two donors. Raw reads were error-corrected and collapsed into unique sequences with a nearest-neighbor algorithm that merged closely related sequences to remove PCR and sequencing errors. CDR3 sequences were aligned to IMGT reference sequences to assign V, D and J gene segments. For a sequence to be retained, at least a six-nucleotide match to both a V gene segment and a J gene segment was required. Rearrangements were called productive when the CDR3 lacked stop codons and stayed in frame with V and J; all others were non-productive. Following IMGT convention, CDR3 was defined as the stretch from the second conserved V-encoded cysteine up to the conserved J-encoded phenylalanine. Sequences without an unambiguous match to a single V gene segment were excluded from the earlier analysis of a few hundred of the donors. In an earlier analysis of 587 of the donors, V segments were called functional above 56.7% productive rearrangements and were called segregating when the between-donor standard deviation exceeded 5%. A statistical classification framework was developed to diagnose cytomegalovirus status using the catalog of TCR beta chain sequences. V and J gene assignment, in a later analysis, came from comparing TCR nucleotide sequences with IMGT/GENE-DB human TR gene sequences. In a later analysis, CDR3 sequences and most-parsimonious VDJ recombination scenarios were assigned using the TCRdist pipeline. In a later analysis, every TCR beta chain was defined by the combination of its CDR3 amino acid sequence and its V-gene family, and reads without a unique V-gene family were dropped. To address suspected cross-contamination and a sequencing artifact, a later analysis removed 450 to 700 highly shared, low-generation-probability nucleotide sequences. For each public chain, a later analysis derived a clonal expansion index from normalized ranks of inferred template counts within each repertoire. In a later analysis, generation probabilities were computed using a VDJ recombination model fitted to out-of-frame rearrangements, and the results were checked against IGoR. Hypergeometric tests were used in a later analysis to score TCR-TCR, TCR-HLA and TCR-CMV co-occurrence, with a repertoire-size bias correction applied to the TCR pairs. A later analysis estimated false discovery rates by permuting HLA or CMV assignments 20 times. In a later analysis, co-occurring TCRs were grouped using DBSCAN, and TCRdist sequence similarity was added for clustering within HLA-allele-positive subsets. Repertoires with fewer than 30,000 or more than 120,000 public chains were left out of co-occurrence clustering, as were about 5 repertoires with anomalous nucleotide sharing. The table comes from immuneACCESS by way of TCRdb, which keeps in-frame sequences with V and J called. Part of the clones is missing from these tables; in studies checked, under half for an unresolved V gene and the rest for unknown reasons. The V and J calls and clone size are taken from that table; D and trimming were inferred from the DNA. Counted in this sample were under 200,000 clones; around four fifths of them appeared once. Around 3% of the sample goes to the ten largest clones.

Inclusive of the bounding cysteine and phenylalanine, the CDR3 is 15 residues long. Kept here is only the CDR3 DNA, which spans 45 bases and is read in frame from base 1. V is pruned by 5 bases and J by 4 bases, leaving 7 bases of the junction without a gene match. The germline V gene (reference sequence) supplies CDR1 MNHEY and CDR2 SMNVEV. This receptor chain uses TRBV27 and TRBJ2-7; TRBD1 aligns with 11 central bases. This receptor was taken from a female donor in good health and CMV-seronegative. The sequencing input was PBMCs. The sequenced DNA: TGTGCCAGCAGTCCGTCGGACAGGGGGCGGTACGAGCAGTACTTC. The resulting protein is CASSPSDRGRYEQYF.